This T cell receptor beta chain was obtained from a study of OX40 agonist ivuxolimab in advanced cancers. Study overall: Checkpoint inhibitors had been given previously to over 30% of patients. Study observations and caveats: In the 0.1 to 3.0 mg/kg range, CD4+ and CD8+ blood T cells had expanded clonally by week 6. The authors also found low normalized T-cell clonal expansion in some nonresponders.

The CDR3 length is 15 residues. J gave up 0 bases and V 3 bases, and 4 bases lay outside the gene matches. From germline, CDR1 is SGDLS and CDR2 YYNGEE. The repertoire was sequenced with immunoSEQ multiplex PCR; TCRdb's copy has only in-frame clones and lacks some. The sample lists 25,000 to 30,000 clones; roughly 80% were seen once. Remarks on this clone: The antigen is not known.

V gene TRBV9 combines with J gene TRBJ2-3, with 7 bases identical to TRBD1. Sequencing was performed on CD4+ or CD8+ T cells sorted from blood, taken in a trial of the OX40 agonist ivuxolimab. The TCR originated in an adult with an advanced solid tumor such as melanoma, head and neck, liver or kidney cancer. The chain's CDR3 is CASSAGQASTDTQYF. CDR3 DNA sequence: TGTGCCAGCAGCGCCGGACAGGCAAGCACAGATACGCAGTATTTT.